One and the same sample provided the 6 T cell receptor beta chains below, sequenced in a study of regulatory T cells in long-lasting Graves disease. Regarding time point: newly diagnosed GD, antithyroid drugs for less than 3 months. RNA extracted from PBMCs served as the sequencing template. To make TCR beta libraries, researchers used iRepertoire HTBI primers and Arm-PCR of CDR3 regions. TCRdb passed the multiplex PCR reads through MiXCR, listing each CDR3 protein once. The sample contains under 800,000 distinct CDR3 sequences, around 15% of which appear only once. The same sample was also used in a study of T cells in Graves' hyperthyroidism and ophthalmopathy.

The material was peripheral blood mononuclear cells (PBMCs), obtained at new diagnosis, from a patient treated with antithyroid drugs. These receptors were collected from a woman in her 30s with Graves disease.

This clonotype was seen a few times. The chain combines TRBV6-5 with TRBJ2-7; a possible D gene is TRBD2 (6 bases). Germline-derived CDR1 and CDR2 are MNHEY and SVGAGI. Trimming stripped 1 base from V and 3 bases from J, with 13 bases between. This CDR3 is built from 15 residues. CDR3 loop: CASSYYTLAVYEQYF. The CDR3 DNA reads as TGTGCCAGCAGTTACTACACACTAGCAGTCTACGAGCAGTACTTC.

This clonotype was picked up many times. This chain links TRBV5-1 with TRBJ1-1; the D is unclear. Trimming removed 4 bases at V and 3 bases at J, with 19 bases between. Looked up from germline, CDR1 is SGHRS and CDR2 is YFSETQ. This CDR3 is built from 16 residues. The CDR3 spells CASSPVDVSGDTEAFF. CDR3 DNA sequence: TGCGCCAGCAGCCCGGTTGACGTTTCCGGGGACACTGAAGCTTTCTTT.

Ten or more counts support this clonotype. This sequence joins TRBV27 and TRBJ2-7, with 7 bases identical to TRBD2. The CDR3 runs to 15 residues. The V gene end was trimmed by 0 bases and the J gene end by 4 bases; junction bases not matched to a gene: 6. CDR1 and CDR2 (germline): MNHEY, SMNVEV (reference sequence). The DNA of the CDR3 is TGTGCCAGCAGTTTATCATCCGGGACTATATACGAGCAGTACTTC. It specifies CASSLSSGTIYEQYF.

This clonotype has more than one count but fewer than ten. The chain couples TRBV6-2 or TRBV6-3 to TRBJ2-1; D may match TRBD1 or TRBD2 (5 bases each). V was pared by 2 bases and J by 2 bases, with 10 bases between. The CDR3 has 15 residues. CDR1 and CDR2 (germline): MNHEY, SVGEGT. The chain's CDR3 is CASSYGRDPYNEQFF. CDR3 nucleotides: TGTGCCAGCAGTTACGGCCGGGACCCCTACAATGAGCAGTTCTTC.

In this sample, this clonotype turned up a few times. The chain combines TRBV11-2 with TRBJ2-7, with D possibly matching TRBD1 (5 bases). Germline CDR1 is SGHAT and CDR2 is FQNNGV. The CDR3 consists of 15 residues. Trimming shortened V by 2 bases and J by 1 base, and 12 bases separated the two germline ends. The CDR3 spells CASSLPGWGSYEQYF. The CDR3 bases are TGTGCCAGCAGCTTACCAGGGTGGGGATCCTACGAGCAGTACTTC.

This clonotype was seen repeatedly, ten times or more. In DNA form, the CDR3 reads TGTGCCACCAGCAGAGGGCCGGGGGCGGCTGAAAAACTGTTTTTT. It encodes CATSRGPGAAEKLFF. The chain has TRBV15 and TRBJ1-4; the D gene is possibly TRBD1 (6 bases). CDR3 size: 15 residues. Germline V gene lookup returns CDR1 LNHNV and CDR2 YYDKDF (reference sequence). V was shortened by 1 base and J by 7 bases, with 13 bases between the two germline ends.